Below are 23 T cell receptor beta chains sequenced from a single sample in a study of T cell changes during pregnancy in multiple sclerosis. Sequencing used immunoSEQ multiplex PCR; TCRdb keeps in-frame clones, though not all of them. The sample lists tens of thousands of clones, 92% occurring once. Material: peripheral blood, obtained in the first trimester of pregnancy. Receptors originate from a female donor with multiple sclerosis, enrolled in a pregnancy study.

This clone has a single count. The chain combines TRBV5-5 with TRBJ1-6, with unresolved D. The CDR3 spans 14 residues. Trimming took off 3 bases at V and 14 bases at J, with 18 bases between the two ends. Germline values: CDR1 SGHKS, CDR2 YYEKEE (reference sequence). The CDR3 here is CASSYGKAAEALHF. The CDR3 bases are TGTGCCAGCAGCTACGGTAAGGCCGCCGAGGCCCTCCACTTT.

The chain uses TRBV6-1 and TRBJ2-7; D is unclear. Germline V lookup: CDR1 MNHNS, CDR2 SASEGT. The CDR3 loop spans 13 amino acids. V lost 6 bases and J 2 bases, leaving 11 bases between the germline ends. In nucleotides, the CDR3 is TGTGCCAGCAGGCATACAGCTCCCTACGAGCAGTACTTC. It codes for CASRHTAPYEQYF.

The chain links TRBV18 to TRBJ2-1; 12 bases are a match to TRBD1. The J segment lost 4 bases and the V segment lost 4 bases, leaving 2 bases of the junction unmatched. The CDR3 sequence is 15 residues long. Per the germline V gene, CDR1 is KGHSH and CDR2 is LQKENI. CDR3 DNA sequence: TGTGCCAGCTCACTGGGACAGGGGGCGTACAATGAGCAGTTCTTC. It codes for CASSLGQGAYNEQFF.

The gene calls are TRBV19 and TRBJ2-3; tentatively, D is TRBD2 (5 bases). CDR3 length equals 15 residues. The germline V and J ends were trimmed by 2 bases and 2 bases, with 11 bases remaining between them. CDR1 and CDR2 from the germline V gene are LNHDA and SQIVND (reference sequence). The CDR3 DNA is TGTGCCAGTAGTATATTAGCAGCGGACACAGATACGCAGTATTTT. Amino acids: CASSILAADTDTQYF. Using reference TRBV19 and TRBJ2-3 for the parts outside the CDR3, the full variable domain is DGGITQSPKYLFRKEGQNVTLSCEQNLNHDAMYWYRQDPGQGLRLIYYSQIVNDFQKGDIAEGYSVSREKKESFPLTVTSAQKNPTAFYLCASSILAADTDTQYFGPGTRLTVL.

The chain has TRBV9 and TRBJ1-2, with D unresolved. Germline V gives CDR1 SGDLS, CDR2 YYNGEE. V lost 1 base and J 4 bases, leaving 11 bases between the germline ends. The CDR3 length is 14 residues. The CDR3 protein is CASSVNRQIYGYTF. DNA of the CDR3: TGTGCCAGCAGCGTAAATCGCCAGATCTATGGCTACACCTTC.

The chain has TRBV18 and TRBJ1-1, with 8 positions matching TRBD1. J gave up 5 bases and V 2 bases, and 4 bases lay outside the gene matches. This CDR3 spans 14 amino acids. Per the germline V gene, CDR1 is KGHSH and CDR2 is LQKENI. This CDR3 reads CASSPAGGGTEAFF. The CDR3 DNA follows: TGTGCCAGCTCACCAGCAGGGGGCGGTACTGAAGCTTTCTTT.

The chain is built from TRBV27 and TRBJ1-6; a weak D match, TRBD1 (5 bases). Between the trimmed V and J ends, which lost 5 bases and 8 bases, there was a span of 22 bases. The germline CDR1 and CDR2 sequences are MNHEY and SMNVEV (reference sequence). This CDR3 has 17 residues. CDR3 protein: CASSITPRALGDSPLHF. The DNA for the CDR3 is TGTGCCAGCAGTATTACTCCCAGGGCCCTGGGCGATTCACCCCTCCACTTT.

This chain uses TRBV29-1 with TRBJ1-1, with D possibly being TRBD1 (6 bases). Germline V gene data show CDR1 as SQVTM and CDR2 as ANQGSEA. The ends were cut back, 3 bases at V and 2 bases at J, with 10 bases in the middle. CDR3 length: 13 residues. The CDR3 nucleotides read TGCAGCGTTGAGCAGGGGTCAAACACTGAAGCTTTCTTT. Amino acids: CSVEQGSNTEAFF. Using reference TRBV29-1 and TRBJ1-1 for the parts outside the CDR3, the full variable domain is SAVISQKPSRDICQRGTSLTIQCQVDSQVTMMFWYRQQPGQSLTLIATANQGSEATYESGFVIDKFPISRPNLTFSTLTVSNMSPEDSSIYLCSVEQGSNTEAFFGQGTRLTVV.

This chain joins TRBV5-6 and TRBJ1-5; 8 bases match TRBD1. The CDR3 consists of 16 residues. Germline CDR1 SGHDT, CDR2 YYEEEE. Unmatched junction bases numbered 4, after V lost 2 bases and J lost 0 bases. CDR3 protein: CASSFGTGDSNQPQHF. As DNA, the CDR3 is TGTGCCAGCAGCTTCGGGACAGGTGATAGCAATCAGCCCCAGCATTTT.

The rearrangement joins TRBV5-8 to TRBJ1-1; TRBD1 agrees at 7 bases. CDR1 and CDR2 (germline): SGHTS, YDEGEE. Trimming took 0 bases from V and 4 from J; bases not matched to a gene: 9. This CDR3 region has 16 residues. CDR3 region: CASSLGQRQGGTEAFF. As DNA, the CDR3 is TGTGCCAGCAGCTTGGGACAACGGCAGGGGGGCACTGAAGCTTTCTTT.

The CDR3 DNA reads as TGTGCCAGCAGCTTAACAAATCAGCCCCAGCATTTT. It yields the protein CASSLTNQPQHF. This chain links TRBV7-2 with TRBJ1-5; D is uncertain. The germline V gene encodes CDR1 SGHTA and CDR2 FQGNSA. This CDR3 spans 12 amino acids. V was clipped by 2 bases and J by 4 bases, with 3 bases between them.

The rearrangement joins TRBV6-4 to TRBJ2-3; TRBD2 matches 7 bases. Germline V gene sequence: CDR1 MRHNA, CDR2 SNTAGT. The V and J ends lost 6 bases and 2 bases, in that order; junction bases with no gene match: 5. This CDR3 comprises 14 residues. This CDR3 is CASSRGGSTDTQYF. CDR3 sequence (DNA): TGTGCCAGCAGCCGGGGAGGGTCCACAGATACGCAGTATTTT.

The chain joins TRBV6-1 to TRBJ1-5, with 8 positions matching TRBD1. The CDR3 consists of 15 residues. With V trimmed by 10 bases and J by 0 bases, 8 bases remained unmatched. The V gene's germline CDR1 is MNHNS and CDR2 SASEGT. CDR3 DNA sequence: TGTGCCACCACCGACAGGGGATATAGCAATCAGCCCCAGCATTTT. This sequence encodes CATTDRGYSNQPQHF.

The chain carries TRBV5-4 and TRBJ2-1; 13 nucleotides line up with TRBD2. Per the germline V gene, CDR1 is SGHNT and CDR2 is YYREEE (reference sequence). The CDR3 sequence is 15 residues long. V lost 1 base and J lost 10; bases outside the gene matches: 5. This chain's CDR3 is CASSLTSGGAREQFF. The CDR3 bases are TGTGCCAGCAGCTTGACTAGCGGGGGGGCCCGGGAGCAGTTCTTC.

This chain joins TRBV30 and TRBJ1-1; no reliable D call. CDR3 length: 12 residues. In germline, CDR1 is GTSNPN, CDR2 SVGIG (reference sequence). With 1 base removed from V and 8 bases from J, the gap between germline ends came to 11 bases. DNA of the CDR3: TGTGCCTGGAGTGGTGCCGGAGCGGAAGCTTTCTTT. Translation: CAWSGAGAEAFF. The variable domain in full, completed from reference TRBV30 and TRBJ1-1, reads SQTIHQWPATLVQPVGSPLSLECTVEGTSNPNLYWYRQAAGRGLQLLFYSVGIGQISSEVPQNLSASRPQDRQFILSSKKLLLSDSGFYLCAWSGAGAEAFFGQGTRLTVV.

V gene TRBV18 combines with J gene TRBJ2-7; 8 bases match TRBD1. The germline gives CDR1 KGHSH, CDR2 LQKENI. V lost 4 bases, J lost 4 bases, and 6 bases stayed unmatched. The CDR3 is made up of 14 amino acids. The CDR3 sequence: CASSQLGQEYEQYF. As DNA, the CDR3 is TGTGCCAGCTCACAACTGGGACAGGAGTACGAGCAGTACTTC.

The chain recombines TRBV6-6 with TRBJ2-3; TRBD2 agrees at 7 bases. The germline gives CDR1 MNHNY, CDR2 SVGAGI (reference sequence). Losses at the gene ends were 8 bases for V and 4 bases for J; bases not matched to a gene: 12. The CDR3 has 15 amino acids. Here the CDR3 DNA reads TGTGCCAGCGGGTGGGGGGGGAGAAGGGCAGATACGCAGTATTTT. As protein: CASGWGGRRADTQYF.

The chain couples TRBV25-1 to TRBJ1-5; no firm D call. The CDR3 spans 11 residues. CDR1 is MGHDK, CDR2 SYGVNS, per germline. V was clipped by 8 bases and J by 4 bases, with 6 bases between them. The CDR3 nucleotides read TGTGCCAGCCCGGGGAATCAGCCCCAGCATTTT. It translates to CASPGNQPQHF.

The chain links TRBV7-6 to TRBJ1-1; no reliable D call. Deletions cut 4 bases from V and 2 bases from J, with 5 bases between. This CDR3 comprises 12 residues. Germline V gene sequence: CDR1 SGHVS, CDR2 FNYEAQ. CDR3 loop: CASSSSNTEAFF. The CDR3 bases are TGTGCCAGCAGCTCCTCCAACACTGAAGCTTTCTTT.

The chain is built from TRBV19 and TRBJ1-1; 7 nucleotides match TRBD1. CDR1 LNHDA and CDR2 SQIVND come from the germline V gene (reference sequence). V was pared by 7 bases and J by 4 bases, with 6 bases of the junction left unmatched. CDR3 length: 13 residues. The CDR3 reads CASTYRGSTEAFF. The CDR3 DNA reads TGTGCCAGTACGTACAGGGGAAGCACTGAAGCTTTCTTT.

The chain recombines TRBV11-2 with TRBJ1-1, with TRBD1 matching 8 bases. Germline trimming cut 3 bases from V and 1 base from J; bases unmatched to any gene: 13. Per the germline V gene, CDR1 is SGHAT and CDR2 is FQNNGV. The CDR3 is 18 amino acids. The CDR3 nucleotides are TGTGCCAGCAGCTTCCTTAGGGACAGGATGGCTGAGAACACTGAAGCTTTCTTT. Its translation: CASSFLRDRMAENTEAFF.

The chain combines TRBV7-9 with TRBJ1-4; 8 positions agree with TRBD1. CDR1 is SEHNR and CDR2 is FQNEAQ in the germline V gene (reference sequence). With V trimmed by 3 bases and J by 3 bases, 3 bases remained unmatched. The CDR3 contains 15 residues. The CDR3 bases are TGTGCCAGCAGCTTCCCACAGGGGGCTAATGAAAAACTGTTTTTT. This translates into CASSFPQGANEKLFF. Complete variable domain (other parts from reference TRBV7-9 and TRBJ1-4): DTGVSQNPRHKITKRGQNVTFRCDPISEHNRLYWYRQTLGQGPEFLTYFQNEAQLEKSRLLSDRFSAERPKGSFSTLEIQRTEQGDSAMYLCASSFPQGANEKLFFGSGTQLSVL.

The rearrangement links TRBV25-1 to TRBJ2-7; D might be TRBD2 (5 bases). Germline V gene data show CDR1 as MGHDK and CDR2 as SYGVNS. Trimming took 1 base from V and 5 from J, leaving 15 bases between them. The CDR3 consists of 15 residues. As DNA, the CDR3 is TGTGCCAGCAGTGAATGGAACACCGGAGGAGACGAGCAGTACTTC. This gives the protein CASSEWNTGGDEQYF.